This T cell receptor beta chain derives from a study of blood T cell repertoires in COVID-19. Overall study context: PBMCs, B-cell-depleted T cells, or T cells were the source of the cDNA or gDNA that made up the material.

The data were produced by immunoSEQ multiplex PCR, yet TCRdb's version contains in-frame clones alone and is incomplete. Among about 25,000 clones listed, over 75% were seen once. The CDR3 is made up of 15 amino acids. V lost 8 bases and J 2 bases, leaving 19 bases between the germline ends. Germline CDR1 and CDR2: SGHAT and FQNNGV. This sequence joins TRBV11-2 and TRBJ2-7; D is perhaps TRBD2 (6 bases). Material: peripheral blood. The source of this sequence is a woman of 80 years or more with acute or convalescent COVID-19. CDR3 sequence: CASRLAEGRTYEQYF. Here the CDR3 DNA reads TGTGCCAGCCGCCTCGCGGAGGGGAGGACCTACGAGCAGTACTTC. Full variable domain (missing parts from reference TRBV11-2 and TRBJ2-7): EAGVAQSPRYKIIEKRQSVAFWCNPISGHATLYWYQQILGQGPKLLIQFQNNGVVDDSQLPKDRFSAERLKGVDSTLKIQPAKLEDSAVYLCASRLAEGRTYEQYFGPGTRLTVT.